The 32 T cell receptor beta chains below all came from one sample that was sequenced in a study of shared clonotypes between healthy human individuals. Generated by immunoSEQ multiplex PCR, the TCRdb table keeps only in-frame clones and is missing some. The table records around 1.6 million clones, approximately 98% of them present only once. Sequencing was carried out using naive CD4+ T cells sorted from blood. Indicated subset: CD45RA+ positively selected. The receptors come from a man under 40 in good health.

CDR3 nucleotides: TGTGCCAGCACTCAGGACAGAACTCATCAGCCCCAGCATTTT. As protein: CASTQDRTHQPQHF. The V call is TRBV7-2, the J call TRBJ1-5, with a possible D match to TRBD1 (6 bases). Trimming left V 7 bases short and J 5 bases short, with 15 bases between. The germline gives CDR1 SGHTA, CDR2 FQGNSA. The CDR3 is made up of 14 amino acids.

The chain joins TRBV7-2 to TRBJ1-4, with TRBD1 matching over 11 bases. The CDR3 length is 14 residues. Germline CDR1 reads SGHTA; CDR2 reads FQGNSA. The ends lost 6 bases at V and 10 bases at J; junction bases unmatched: 7. The CDR3 spells CASSLDRGRGKLFF. The DNA of the CDR3 is TGTGCCAGCAGTTTGGACAGGGGGCGAGGAAAACTGTTTTTT.

The J gene is TRBJ2-3, the V gene TRBV2; 13 bases map to TRBD2. From germline, CDR1 is SNHLY and CDR2 FYNNEI. V shed 5 bases and J 4 bases; nucleotides not matched to a gene: 6. This CDR3 is built from 16 residues. The CDR3 region is CASSLGLAGVPDTQYF. CDR3 coding DNA: TGTGCCAGCAGTCTCGGACTAGCGGGAGTCCCAGATACGCAGTATTTT. Drawing the rest from reference TRBV2 and TRBJ2-3, the complete variable domain is EPEVTQTPSHQVTQMGQEVILRCVPISNHLYFYWYRQILGQKVEFLVSFYNNEISEKSEIFDDQFSVERPDGSNFTLKIRSTKLEDSAMYFCASSLGLAGVPDTQYFGPGTRLTVL.

V gene TRBV28 combines with J gene TRBJ2-7; TRBD1 aligns across 11 bases. The CDR3 covers 16 residues. V shed 5 bases, J shed 3 bases, and the junction held 9 bases outside the gene matches. Germline V CDR1 and CDR2: MDHEN, SYDVKM. The CDR3 nucleotides are TGTGCCAGCAGTCCCCAAGGACAGGGGGCCATCTACGAGCAGTACTTC. As protein: CASSPQGQGAIYEQYF.

The V gene is TRBV28, the J gene TRBJ2-7, with TRBD1 matching over 7 bases. This CDR3 comprises 15 residues. J lost 3 bases, V lost 6 bases, and 11 bases had no gene match. CDR1 and CDR2 (germline): MDHEN, SYDVKM. This chain's CDR3 is CASSIGGSDSYEQYF. CDR3 bases: TGTGCCAGCAGCATAGGGGGCTCTGATAGCTACGAGCAGTACTTC. Combining the CDR3 with reference TRBV28 and TRBJ2-7 gives the whole variable domain DVKVTQSSRYLVKRTGEKVFLECVQDMDHENMFWYRQDPGLGLRLIYFSYDVKMKEKGDIPEGYSVSREKKERFSLILESASTNQTSMYLCASSIGGSDSYEQYFGPGTRLTVT.

V is TRBV29-1 and J is TRBJ1-2, with D possibly TRBD1 on 5 matching bases. Per germline, CDR1 SQVTM and CDR2 ANQGSEA. This CDR3 is 12 amino acids long. Trimming cost V 7 bases and J 8 bases, with 17 bases left between them. The CDR3 loop reads CSERDQLRGYTF. The DNA for the CDR3 is TGCAGCGAACGGGACCAACTTCGAGGCTACACCTTC.

This chain connects TRBV7-8 to TRBJ2-3, with a possible D match to TRBD2 (5 bases). The CDR3 is 16 amino acids. V shed 5 bases and J shed 0 bases, with 15 bases lying between them. Germline CDR1 is SGHVS and CDR2 is FQNEAQ. The CDR3 DNA reads as TGTGCCAGCAGCCCACGAAGGTGGACTAGCACAGATACGCAGTATTTT. The encoded protein is CASSPRRWTSTDTQYF.

The chain has TRBV11-1 and TRBJ2-1; 10 bases match TRBD1. Unmatched junction bases numbered 12, after V lost 5 bases and J lost 8 bases. Germline V lookup: CDR1 SGHAT, CDR2 FQDESV (reference sequence). The CDR3 contains 16 residues. The CDR3 DNA reads TGTGCCAGCAGCCCCATGACCCGGGACAGGGGTCATGAGCAGTTCTTC. It is translated as CASSPMTRDRGHEQFF.

This clone was observed once. V usage is TRBV18 and J usage is TRBJ2-1, with D possibly being TRBD1 (6 bases). CDR3 length equals 16 residues. Germline lookup yields CDR1 KGHSH and CDR2 LQKENI. Trimming left V 0 bases short and J 6 bases short, with 15 bases between. CDR3 nucleotide sequence: TGTGCCAGCTCACCACCAGGCAGGGGTCTACTCAATGAGCAGTTCTTC. Its protein is CASSPPGRGLLNEQFF.

The chain joins TRBV27 to TRBJ1-5; D is possibly TRBD1 (6 bases). The length of the CDR3 is 16 residues. The V gene lost 6 bases and the J gene lost 0 bases, with 15 bases spanning the gap. CDR1 MNHEY and CDR2 SMNVEV come from the germline V gene (reference sequence). The CDR3 reads CASRSGQTLSNQPQHF. CDR3 sequence (DNA): TGTGCCAGCAGATCCGGACAGACGCTTAGCAATCAGCCCCAGCATTTT.

V usage is TRBV11-3 and J usage is TRBJ2-1; weak D call: TRBD1 (7 bases). This CDR3 has 15 residues. Per germline, CDR1 SGHNT and CDR2 YENEEA. V was cut by 1 base and J by 7 bases, with 14 bases left in between. As DNA, the CDR3 is TGTGCCAGCAGCTTAGGCAGGGGGGATTTGAATGAGCAGTTCTTC. Protein product: CASSLGRGDLNEQFF.

This rearrangement joins TRBV7-9 to TRBJ2-1, with 12 positions matching TRBD1. V was pared by 5 bases and J by 3 bases, with 11 bases of the junction left unmatched. Germline V lookup: CDR1 SEHNR, CDR2 FQNEAQ (reference sequence). The CDR3 runs 18 residues. The CDR3 protein is CASSRFTGTGGFYNEQFF. As DNA, the CDR3 is TGTGCCAGCAGCCGATTTACCGGGACAGGGGGCTTCTACAATGAGCAGTTCTTC.

The sample holds one count of this clone. The chain employs TRBV5-6 and TRBJ2-7; D unresolved. V was pared by 4 bases and J by 2 bases, with 10 bases between. There are 13 residues in the CDR3. Germline CDR1 reads SGHDT; CDR2 reads YYEEEE. CDR3 region: CASSPTSAYEQYF. In DNA form, the CDR3 reads TGTGCCAGCAGCCCGACTTCGGCCTACGAGCAGTACTTC.

As to this clone: The junction and the germline gene differ at one end; a read error may be behind it. This sequence joins TRBV27 and TRBJ2-7; TRBD2 might be the D (6 bases). Germline assignment: CDR1 MNHEY and CDR2 SMNVEV (reference sequence). This CDR3 spans 15 amino acids. CDR3 residues: CASGSDAGLPYEQYF. CDR3 DNA: TGTGCCAGCGGTTCGGATGCGGGACTTCCCTATGAGCAGTACTTC.

This rearrangement joins TRBV2 to TRBJ2-7, with D unresolved. The CDR3 runs 14 residues. Germline lookup yields CDR1 SNHLY and CDR2 FYNNEI. Trimming pared 8 bases from V and 7 bases from J, leaving 21 bases between. The CDR3 protein is CASGEAFPSGEQYF. CDR3 bases: TGTGCCAGCGGAGAGGCCTTCCCCTCGGGTGAGCAGTACTTC.

The V gene is TRBV28, the J gene TRBJ2-1, with 8 bases fitting TRBD1. CDR1 is MDHEN and CDR2 is SYDVKM in the germline V gene. This CDR3 has 15 amino acids. The ends lost 8 bases at V and 3 bases at J; junction bases unmatched: 9. The CDR3 is CASGIWTGIYNEQFF. The CDR3 DNA sequence: TGTGCCAGCGGAATTTGGACAGGGATCTACAATGAGCAGTTCTTC.

The chain links TRBV4-1 to TRBJ1-4, with TRBD1 matching over 8 bases. The germline V gene has CDR1 MGHRA and CDR2 YSYEKL. The CDR3 has 16 amino acids. The V segment lost 1 base and the J segment 3 bases; nucleotides outside the gene matches: 4. This CDR3 reads CASSQVPGGPNEKLFF. CDR3 in DNA: TGCGCCAGCAGCCAAGTCCCAGGGGGCCCTAATGAAAAACTGTTTTTT.

The chain is built from TRBV5-4 and TRBJ2-2, with D possibly TRBD1 on 6 matching bases. V was clipped by 0 bases and J by 5 bases, with 11 bases between them. This CDR3 contains 15 residues. Germline-derived CDR1 and CDR2 are SGHNT and YYREEE (reference sequence). The CDR3 region is CASSLVAGATGELFF. The CDR3 nucleotides are TGTGCCAGCAGCTTGGTTGCAGGGGCGACCGGGGAGCTGTTTTTT.

A remark on this clone: The sample carries other DNA sequences with the same CDR3. The rearrangement links TRBV5-4 to TRBJ2-1, with 13 bases fitting TRBD2. Losses at the gene ends were 2 bases for V and 4 bases for J; bases not matched to a gene: 3. Germline CDR1 is SGHNT and CDR2 is YYREEE (reference sequence). The CDR3 loop spans 16 amino acids. The CDR3 nucleotides are TGTGCCAGCAGCTTAGGGACTAGCGGGAATTACAATGAGCAGTTCTTC. Protein product: CASSLGTSGNYNEQFF.

This clone was detected only once. The gene calls are TRBV18 and TRBJ2-1, with 11 bases lining up with TRBD1. The germline V gene has CDR1 KGHSH and CDR2 LQKENI. The CDR3 is 21 residues long. The V gene end was trimmed by 1 base and the J gene end by 4 bases; junction bases not matched to a gene: 18. The DNA of the CDR3 is TGTGCCAGCTCACCACGCGCGCCGGGACAGGGGGGTATAGGAGAATACAATGAGCAGTTCTTC. As protein: CASSPRAPGQGGIGEYNEQFF.

The CDR3 is CASSVGSPSGTDTQYF. The DNA of the CDR3 is TGTGCCAGCAGCGTAGGGAGCCCCTCGGGCACAGATACGCAGTATTTT. The rearrangement links TRBV9 to TRBJ2-3; D unclear. The CDR3 is 16 amino acids. V was clipped by 0 bases and J by 1 base, with 12 bases between them. CDR1 is SGDLS and CDR2 is YYNGEE in the germline V gene.

The V and J genes are TRBV19 and TRBJ2-2; unclear D gene. V lost 10 bases and J 0 bases, leaving 18 bases between the germline ends. The CDR3 has 16 amino acids. Germline loops: CDR1 LNHDA, CDR2 SQIVND (reference sequence). The chain's CDR3 is CATLRYITANTGELFF. CDR3 bases: TGTGCCACCCTAAGGTATATTACCGCGAACACCGGGGAGCTGTTTTTT.

The chain joins TRBV5-6 to TRBJ2-5; D unclear. Germline V lookup: CDR1 SGHDT, CDR2 YYEEEE. Deletions cut 0 bases from V and 3 bases from J, with 6 bases between. The CDR3 sequence is 13 residues long. Here the CDR3 DNA reads TGTGCCAGCAGCTTGGTGATAGAAGAGACCCAGTACTTC. This codes for CASSLVIEETQYF.

The chain employs TRBV27 and TRBJ2-1; 11 nucleotides agree with TRBD2. Per germline, CDR1 MNHEY and CDR2 SMNVEV (reference sequence). The CDR3 contains 15 residues. The J segment lost 7 bases and the V segment lost 4 bases, leaving 6 bases of the junction unmatched. The CDR3 reads CASSYRSGRGNEQFF. The CDR3 region has the DNA TGTGCCAGCAGTTACCGTAGCGGGAGGGGGAATGAGCAGTTCTTC.

The V gene is TRBV7-2, the J gene TRBJ1-5, with 12 positions matching TRBD1. CDR3 size: 15 residues. Germline V gene sequence: CDR1 SGHTA, CDR2 FQGNSA. Trimming at V came to 3 bases and at J to 7 bases, leaving 4 bases not matched to a gene. Here the CDR3 reads CASSLGQGASQPQHF. In nucleotides, the CDR3 is TGTGCCAGCAGCTTGGGACAGGGGGCTTCGCAGCCCCAGCATTTT.

V gene TRBV5-5 combines with J gene TRBJ2-7; the D gene is possibly TRBD1 (6 bases). The CDR3 totals 15 residues. Germline V gives CDR1 SGHKS, CDR2 YYEKEE (reference sequence). V dropped 6 bases and J dropped 2 bases, with 18 bases sitting between them. CDR3 amino acids: CASTSQSGTTYEQYF. As DNA, the CDR3 is TGTGCCAGCACCTCCCAATCCGGGACAACCTACGAGCAGTACTTC.

The chain uses TRBV9 and TRBJ2-1; TRBD2 aligns across 7 bases. The CDR3 is 15 amino acids. CDR1 is SGDLS, CDR2 YYNGEE, per germline. J was trimmed by 3 bases and V by 5 bases; bases with no gene match: 8. The CDR3, as DNA: TGTGCCAGCAGTGACGGGGGGACGGGCTACAATGAGCAGTTCTTC. As protein: CASSDGGTGYNEQFF.

The CDR3 is CASSTNGRAPYEQYF. The CDR3 coding sequence is TGTGCCAGCAGCACTAACGGGAGGGCCCCCTACGAGCAGTACTTC. The rearrangement joins TRBV5-4 to TRBJ2-7, with 8 bases lining up with TRBD2. V shed 4 bases, J shed 2 bases, and the junction held 8 bases outside the gene matches. This CDR3 comprises 15 residues. Germline CDR1 reads SGHNT; CDR2 reads YYREEE (reference sequence).

The V gene is TRBV11-2, the J gene TRBJ1-5; no firm D call. V gave up 5 bases and J gave up 2 bases, with 19 bases separating them. This CDR3 region has 17 residues. Germline CDR1 reads SGHAT; CDR2 reads FQNNGV. The CDR3 spells CASSQIRSERGNQPQHF. The CDR3 nucleotides read TGTGCCAGCAGCCAGATCAGATCGGAACGAGGCAATCAGCCCCAGCATTTT.

The rearrangement links TRBV11-2 to TRBJ2-7, with 13 bases aligning to TRBD2. CDR1 is SGHAT, CDR2 FQNNGV, per germline. The CDR3 extends over 16 amino acids. With 5 bases clipped from V and 2 bases from J, the junction kept 6 bases outside the gene matches. This CDR3 reads CASSPGTSGTPYEQYF. In DNA, the CDR3 is TGTGCCAGCAGCCCCGGGACTAGCGGGACTCCCTACGAGCAGTACTTC.

The J gene is TRBJ1-1, the V gene TRBV2; D uncertain. The CDR3 has 11 amino acids. Germline assignment: CDR1 SNHLY and CDR2 FYNNEI. V was shortened by 8 bases and J by 1 base, with 5 bases between the two germline ends. In nucleotides, the CDR3 is TGTGCCAGCCCAAAGAACACTGAAGCTTTCTTT. It codes for CASPKNTEAFF.

In this sample, this clone turned up once. V and J are TRBV6-5 and TRBJ2-5, with 7 bases that match TRBD1. The germline gives CDR1 MNHEY, CDR2 SVGAGI. V lost 11 bases to trimming and J lost 0 bases; unmatched junction nucleotides: 12. The CDR3 spans 15 residues. The CDR3 loop reads CASHRGIANQETQYF. CDR3 in DNA: TGTGCCTCCCACAGGGGAATAGCGAACCAAGAGACCCAGTACTTC.